The 12 T cell receptor beta chains in this list originate from one sample, sequenced in a study of blood T cell repertoires in COVID-19. The assay was immunoSEQ multiplex PCR, and TCRdb's table has in-frame clones only and misses some. The table includes 500,000 to 600,000 clones, about 89% detected once. Material: peripheral blood. These receptors were collected from a woman aged 45-65 years with COVID-19, enrolled during active disease.

V gene TRBV30 combines with J gene TRBJ1-1; TRBD1 matches at 7 bases. The J segment lost 10 bases and the V segment lost 1 base, leaving 9 bases of the junction unmatched. The CDR3 sequence is 13 residues long. Germline CDR1 and CDR2: GTSNPN and SVGIG (reference sequence). CDR3 amino acids: CAWSGTSRGAAFF. DNA for the CDR3: TGTGCCTGGAGTGGGACATCCAGGGGGGCAGCTTTCTTT.

The count of this clone is one. The chain links TRBV6-5 to TRBJ1-5; D possibly corresponds to TRBD1 (6 bases). The V and J ends lost 6 bases and 7 bases respectively, with 13 bases between them. Germline lookup yields CDR1 MNHEY and CDR2 SVGAGI. This CDR3 region has 13 residues. Here the CDR3 DNA reads TGTGCCAGCAGGGGACACTCGGACCAGCCCCAGCATTTT. The encoded protein is CASRGHSDQPQHF.

This clone was observed a handful of times. The chain combines TRBV12-5 with TRBJ1-5; 7 nucleotides match TRBD1. Germline trimming cut 2 bases from V and 1 base from J; bases unmatched to any gene: 11. There are 18 residues in the CDR3. Germline assignment: CDR1 LGHNT and CDR2 FRNRAP. The chain's CDR3 is CASGLQGTAKGSNQPQHF. The CDR3 DNA reads TGTGCTAGTGGTTTGCAGGGGACAGCTAAAGGGAGCAATCAGCCCCAGCATTTT.

The CDR3 region is CASSDVRRGLLSGANVLTF. The CDR3 nucleotides read TGTGCCAGCAGTGATGTCCGCAGGGGGCTCCTCTCTGGGGCCAACGTCCTGACTTTC. The chain carries TRBV27 and TRBJ2-6; 8 bases are shared with TRBD1. Losses at the gene ends were 5 bases for V and 0 bases for J; bases not matched to a gene: 12. There are 19 residues in the CDR3. The V gene's germline CDR1 is MNHEY and CDR2 SMNVEV (reference sequence).

The CDR3 here is CASRTQGASGYTF. As DNA, the CDR3 is TGTGCCAGCAGGACACAGGGGGCAAGTGGCTACACCTTC. This sequence joins TRBV2 and TRBJ1-2, with 9 bases lining up with TRBD1. Germline V lookup: CDR1 SNHLY, CDR2 FYNNEI. This CDR3 is 13 amino acids long. The trim removed 6 bases at V and 7 bases at J, leaving 6 bases unmatched.

V is TRBV5-6 and J is TRBJ2-7, with D perhaps TRBD2 (6 bases). Per germline, CDR1 SGHDT and CDR2 YYEEEE. The CDR3 consists of 14 residues. The germline V and J ends were trimmed by 4 bases and 4 bases, with 15 bases remaining between them. CDR3 in DNA: TGTGCCAGCAGCCCGGGGCCGGGGGAGTACGAGCAGTACTTC. This sequence encodes CASSPGPGEYEQYF.

A remark on this clone: Other DNA variants within this sample encode the same CDR3. The chain combines TRBV11-2 with TRBJ2-3, with TRBD2 matching 7 bases. CDR3 length: 16 residues. CDR1 is SGHAT, CDR2 FQNNGV, per germline. V was clipped by 2 bases and J by 0 bases; unmatched bases: 5. The CDR3 nucleotides are TGTGCCAGCAGCTTATTGGGCGGGGGTAGCACAGATACGCAGTATTTT. Amino acid sequence: CASSLLGGGSTDTQYF. Full variable domain (remainder filled in from reference TRBV11-2 and TRBJ2-3): EAGVAQSPRYKIIEKRQSVAFWCNPISGHATLYWYQQILGQGPKLLIQFQNNGVVDDSQLPKDRFSAERLKGVDSTLKIQPAKLEDSAVYLCASSLLGGGSTDTQYFGPGTRLTVL.

J is TRBJ2-7 and V is TRBV12-5; 12 bases are a match to TRBD1. V dropped 5 bases and J dropped 7; count of bases not matched to a gene: 6. Germline values: CDR1 LGHNT, CDR2 FRNRAP. This CDR3 comprises 14 residues. The CDR3 DNA reads TGTGCTAGTGGTCCGGGGACAGGGGGCGAAGAGCAGTACTTC. Translating it yields CASGPGTGGEEQYF.

V gene TRBV5-4 combines with J gene TRBJ1-1, with D possibly matching TRBD1 (5 bases). The CDR3 contains 16 residues. V lost 1 base and J lost 0, with 13 bases in between. The germline gives CDR1 SGHNT, CDR2 YYREEE (reference sequence). The DNA for the CDR3 is TGTGCCAGCAGCTTGTGGGGGGTGGCCATGAACACTGAAGCTTTCTTT. This translates into CASSLWGVAMNTEAFF.

The genes are TRBV27 and TRBJ2-4; D may be TRBD2 (6 bases). Trimming shortened V by 5 bases and J by 3 bases, and 14 bases separated the two germline ends. CDR3 size: 15 residues. Germline V lookup: CDR1 MNHEY, CDR2 SMNVEV (reference sequence). The CDR3 sequence: CASSTLTGDKNIQYF. The CDR3 DNA is TGTGCCAGCAGTACGCTAACGGGGGACAAAAACATTCAGTACTTC.

This clone was observed once. The chain has TRBV27 and TRBJ1-1; D is possibly TRBD1 (6 bases). V was trimmed by 4 bases and J by 7 bases, leaving 16 bases between them. The CDR3 is made up of 14 amino acids. Germline CDR1 is MNHEY and CDR2 is SMNVEV (reference sequence). The CDR3 reads CASSSSRTAYEAFF. CDR3 DNA: TGTGCCAGCAGTTCCTCTAGGACAGCTTATGAAGCTTTCTTT.

CDR3 bases: TGTGCCAGCGGGGGAATCGACAGGGGGCGGACTAACTATGGCTACACCTTC. It is translated as CASGGIDRGRTNYGYTF. The rearrangement uses TRBV2 and TRBJ1-2; 10 bases align to TRBD1. V shed 8 bases, J shed 0 bases, and the junction held 12 bases outside the gene matches. The CDR3 has 17 residues. Per the germline V gene, CDR1 is SNHLY and CDR2 is FYNNEI. The full variable domain, completed using reference TRBV2 and TRBJ1-2, is EPEVTQTPSHQVTQMGQEVILRCVPISNHLYFYWYRQILGQKVEFLVSFYNNEISEKSEIFDDQFSVERPDGSNFTLKIRSTKLEDSAMYFCASGGIDRGRTNYGYTFGSGTRLTVV.